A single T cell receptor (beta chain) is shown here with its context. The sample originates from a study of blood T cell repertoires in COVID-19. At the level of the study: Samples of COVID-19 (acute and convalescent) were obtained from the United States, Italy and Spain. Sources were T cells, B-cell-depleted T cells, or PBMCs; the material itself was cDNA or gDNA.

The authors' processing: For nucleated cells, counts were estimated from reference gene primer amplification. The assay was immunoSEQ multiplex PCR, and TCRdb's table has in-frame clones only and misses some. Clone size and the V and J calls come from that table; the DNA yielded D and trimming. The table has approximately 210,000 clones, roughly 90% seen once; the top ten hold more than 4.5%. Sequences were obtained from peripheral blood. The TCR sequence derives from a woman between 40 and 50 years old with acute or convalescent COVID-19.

The CDR3 DNA follows: TGTGCCACCAGTGGGGCAGGGGGTTTGGAGCCCCAGCATTTT. Encoded protein: CATSGAGGLEPQHF. The chain links TRBV24-1 to TRBJ1-5, with 7 positions matching TRBD1. With V trimmed by 5 bases and J by 8 bases, 8 bases remained unmatched. This CDR3 has 14 residues. Germline CDR1 KGHDR, CDR2 SFDVKD.